These 24 T cell receptor beta chains came from one sample sequenced in a study of CD8+CD57+ T cells in acquired aplastic anemia. Genomic DNA constituted the template upon which TCR beta VDJ and CDR3 profiling was performed. TCRdb independently ran MiXCR on the reads; one entry per CDR3 protein. The profile shows 310,000 or so distinct CDR3 sequences, 45% to 65% of them singletons. Before being chosen for sequencing, patients had shown CD8+CD57+ cell expansion by flow cytometry. Sequencing was performed on sorted CD4+, CD8+, or CD8+CD57+ T cells (not recorded which) from PBMCs. Receptors originate from a human donor with aplastic anemia.

With regard to this clonotype: At one of its ends the junction is not consistent with the germline gene, which may arise from a read error. V is TRBV2 and J is TRBJ2-3; TRBD2 matches at 12 bases. Germline CDR1 reads SNHLY; CDR2 reads FYNNEI. The CDR3 consists of 15 residues. The CDR3 loop reads CASKETSGSIDTQYF. The CDR3 DNA is TGTGCCAGCAAAGAGACTAGCGGGAGCATAGATACGCAGTATTTT.

V is TRBV5-1 and J is TRBJ1-1, with D unresolved. V was pared by 4 bases and J by 2 bases, with 15 bases between. CDR3 length: 15 residues. The V gene's germline CDR1 is SGHRS and CDR2 YFSETQ. Written as DNA, the CDR3 is TGCGCCAGCAGCCTACATGGGTCGCGAAACACTGAAGCTTTCTTT. As protein: CASSLHGSRNTEAFF.

The chain employs TRBV5-1 and TRBJ2-7; 9 bases are a match to TRBD1. The J call is doubtful: the DNA matches TRBJ2-1 better. Germline-derived CDR1 and CDR2 are SGHRS and YFSETQ. CDR3 length: 15 residues. CDR3 loop: CASSLEGQGSYEQFF. The CDR3 coding sequence is TGCGCCAGCAGCTTGGAGGGACAGGGCTCCTACGAGCAGTTCTTC.

The rearrangement links TRBV20-1 to TRBJ2-7, with 8 positions matching TRBD1. Germline V CDR1 and CDR2: DFQATT, SNEGSKA (reference sequence). This CDR3 contains 14 residues. V lost 1 base and J lost 5; bases outside the gene matches: 7. DNA of the CDR3: TGCAGTGCTAGAGCCCGGACAGGGATGAACGAGCAGTACTTC. Residues: CSARARTGMNEQYF.

The gene calls are TRBV7-6 and TRBJ2-7; D ambiguous. Trimming cost V 0 bases and J 7 bases, with 10 bases left between them. The CDR3 consists of 13 residues. Per germline, CDR1 SGHVS and CDR2 FNYEAQ. CDR3 sequence (DNA): TGTGCCAGCAGCTTAGCGGGAAAGGGTGAGCAGTACTTC. Protein sequence: CASSLAGKGEQYF.

This sequence joins TRBV7-6 and TRBJ2-7, with a weak D call TRBD2 (5 bases). Trimming pared 1 base from V and 0 bases from J, leaving 10 bases between. The CDR3 has 15 residues. In germline, CDR1 is SGHVS, CDR2 FNYEAQ. Here the CDR3 DNA reads TGTGCCAGCAGCTTAGGAGGACTGGGCTCCTACGAGCAGTACTTC. Amino acid sequence: CASSLGGLGSYEQYF.

The rearrangement joins TRBV5-6 to TRBJ2-7; D is uncertain. Germline V gene lookup returns CDR1 SGHDT and CDR2 YYEEEE. V was cut by 2 bases and J by 2 bases, with 11 bases left in between. The CDR3 spans 14 residues. The CDR3 DNA follows: TGTGCCAGCAGCTTATTATCTGGGGCCTACGAGCAGTACTTC. This codes for CASSLLSGAYEQYF.

This chain uses TRBV10-1 with TRBJ2-1, with TRBD1 identical over 10 bases. V shed 6 bases, J shed 4 bases, and the junction held 6 bases outside the gene matches. Germline V gene data show CDR1 as WNHNN and CDR2 as SYGVQD (reference sequence). The CDR3 loop spans 15 amino acids. CDR3 amino acids: CASSNGQGDYNEQFF. In nucleotides, the CDR3 is TGCGCCAGCAGCAACGGACAGGGGGATTACAATGAGCAGTTCTTC.

The chain joins TRBV20-1 to TRBJ2-7; D remains unclear. Germline lookup yields CDR1 DFQATT and CDR2 SNEGSKA (reference sequence). This CDR3 is 14 amino acids long. V dropped 1 base and J dropped 4 bases, with 14 bases sitting between them. The CDR3 loop is CSARGPARKYEQYF. The CDR3 DNA reads TGCAGTGCTAGAGGTCCGGCTAGGAAGTACGAGCAGTACTTC.

For this clonotype: The CDR3 does not close with the conserved phenylalanine or tryptophan, likely indicating a read error. The DNA is omitted, as the CDR3 cannot be located on it reliably, and the CDR3 follows TCRdb's listing. V and J are TRBV12-1 and TRBJ2-1. TRBV12-1 is noted as a pseudogene. The CDR3 is 11 residues long, counting both termini. This chain's CDR3 is CASSSQRRRFL.

This clonotype was recorded at least ten times. This chain joins TRBV5-1 and TRBJ2-3; TRBD2 matches at 11 bases. The CDR3 contains 16 residues. CDR1 is SGHRS, CDR2 YFSETQ, per germline. The ends lost 2 bases at V and 6 bases at J; junction bases unmatched: 8. The CDR3 sequence: CASSLGSGGALDTQYF. In DNA form, the CDR3 reads TGCGCCAGCAGCTTAGGTAGCGGGGGGGCCTTGGATACGCAGTATTTT.

V is TRBV5-1 and J is TRBJ1-5; no clear D gene. Germline CDR1 SGHRS, CDR2 YFSETQ. Trimming removed 0 bases from V and 3 bases from J, with 7 bases in between. The CDR3 contains 14 residues. The CDR3 is CASSLVPDNQPQHF. The CDR3 region has the DNA TGCGCCAGCAGCTTGGTCCCTGACAATCAGCCCCAGCATTTT.

This rearrangement joins TRBV20-1 to TRBJ2-3; D is unclear. Germline CDR1 DFQATT, CDR2 SNEGSKA (reference sequence). The germline V and J ends were trimmed by 5 bases and 4 bases, with 10 bases remaining between them. The length of the CDR3 is 12 residues. CDR3 nucleotides: TGCAGTGCTCCCTTTGAATCAGATACGCAGTATTTT. Residues: CSAPFESDTQYF.

The chain employs TRBV2 and TRBJ1-6, with D perhaps matching TRBD1 (5 bases). This CDR3 spans 16 amino acids. Trimming took off 1 base at V and 9 bases at J, with 16 bases between the two ends. The germline V gene has CDR1 SNHLY and CDR2 FYNNEI. The CDR3 nucleotides read TGTGCCAGCAGTGAAGAGTCTGGCAGGGTGAGTTCACCCCTCCACTTT. Encoded protein: CASSEESGRVSSPLHF. The full variable domain, in which reference TRBV2 and TRBJ1-6 provide the parts outside the CDR3, is EPEVTQTPSHQVTQMGQEVILRCVPISNHLYFYWYRQILGQKVEFLVSFYNNEISEKSEIFDDQFSVERPDGSNFTLKIRSTKLEDSAMYFCASSEESGRVSSPLHFGNGTRLTVT.

This clonotype was recorded once. One end of the junction fails to match germline, which may point to a read error. The gene calls are TRBV20-1 and TRBJ1-1, with D tentatively TRBD1 (5 bases). The CDR3 length is 13 residues. The germline V gene has CDR1 DFQATT and CDR2 SNEGSKA (reference sequence). The CDR3 loop reads CSAREGTYTEAFF. The CDR3 coding sequence is TGCAGTGCGAGAGAGGGGACCTACACTGAAGCTTTCTTT.

This rearrangement joins TRBV30 to TRBJ1-1; D may be TRBD1 (5 bases). Trimming shortened V by 8 bases and J by 5 bases, and 18 bases separated the two germline ends. Germline CDR1 and CDR2: GTSNPN and SVGIG (reference sequence). This CDR3 region has 13 residues. This chain's CDR3 is CASTNGGTTEAFF. The CDR3 nucleotides are TGTGCCAGTACCAATGGGGGTACGACTGAAGCTTTCTTT.

Many counts were recorded for this clonotype. The chain links TRBV5-1 to TRBJ2-1; 10 nucleotides align to TRBD2. CDR1 is SGHRS and CDR2 is YFSETQ in the germline V gene. CDR3 length equals 20 residues. The V segment lost 0 bases and the J segment 0 bases; nucleotides outside the gene matches: 12. CDR3 residues: CASSLAPSSSGRSSYNEQFF. The CDR3 DNA reads TGCGCCAGCAGCTTGGCTCCCTCCTCTAGCGGGAGAAGCTCCTACAATGAGCAGTTCTTC.

This clonotype was seen at least ten times. The CDR3 loop reads CASSPRGGRCHF. The CDR3 coding sequence is TGTGCCAGTAGTCCCCGGGGGGGAAGGTGTCATTTT. The chain links TRBV19 to TRBJ1-5; a possible D gene is TRBD1 (5 bases). From germline, CDR1 is LNHDA and CDR2 SQIVND (reference sequence). The germline V and J ends were trimmed by 5 bases and 16 bases, with 18 bases remaining between them. The CDR3 is 12 amino acids.

The rearrangement uses TRBV25-1 and TRBJ1-4, with TRBD1 as a possible D gene (6 bases). This CDR3 has 16 residues. Germline-derived CDR1 and CDR2 are MGHDK and SYGVNS. With 4 bases removed from V and 10 bases from J, the gap between germline ends came to 22 bases. Here the CDR3 reads CASSGTGTVALRKLFF. CDR3 coding DNA: TGTGCCAGCAGTGGAACAGGGACCGTCGCGCTCCGAAAACTGTTTTTT.

This clonotype was counted at least ten times. CDR3 nucleotides: TGTGCCACCAGTGATGACAGGAACTATGGCTACACCTTC. Amino acid sequence: CATSDDRNYGYTF. The chain joins TRBV24-1 to TRBJ1-2, with D possibly being TRBD1 (6 bases). The germline gives CDR1 KGHDR, CDR2 SFDVKD. Between the trimmed V and J ends, which lost 3 bases and 2 bases, there was a span of 6 bases. The CDR3 sequence is 13 residues long.

This clonotype was observed at least ten times. CDR3 nucleotide sequence: TGTGCCAGCAGTTACAGCCGGACAGACCATGGCTACACCTTC. Protein product: CASSYSRTDHGYTF. This chain links TRBV6-5 with TRBJ1-2, with D perhaps TRBD1 (6 bases). Deletions cut 2 bases from V and 6 bases from J, with 13 bases between. The CDR3 is 14 amino acids. The germline V gene has CDR1 MNHEY and CDR2 SVGAGI.

This clonotype was observed many times. The genes are TRBV5-5 and TRBJ1-1; D is uncertain. Trimming left V 3 bases short and J 5 bases short, with 11 bases between. This CDR3 has 13 residues. CDR1 and CDR2 (germline): SGHKS, YYEKEE (reference sequence). The CDR3 spells CASSWIELTEAFF. CDR3 nucleotides: TGTGCCAGCAGCTGGATCGAGCTGACTGAAGCTTTCTTT. Full variable domain (missing parts from reference TRBV5-5 and TRBJ1-1): DAGVTQSPTHLIKTRGQQVTLRCSPISGHKSVSWYQQVLGQGPQFIFQYYEKEERGRGNFPDRFSARQFPNYSSELNVNALLLGDSALYLCASSWIELTEAFFGQGTRLTVV.

This chain connects TRBV7-2 to TRBJ2-1; TRBD1 or TRBD2 may be the D gene (7 bases each). V lost 5 bases and J 9 bases, leaving 17 bases between the germline ends. The CDR3 is 14 residues long. CDR1 is SGHTA, CDR2 FQGNSA, per germline. CDR3 region: CASSALAAGGEQFF. Written as DNA, the CDR3 is TGTGCCAGCAGCGCTCTAGCGGCAGGGGGTGAGCAGTTCTTC.

The chain joins TRBV5-1 to TRBJ2-3; TRBD1 is a possible D gene (6 bases). Per the germline V gene, CDR1 is SGHRS and CDR2 is YFSETQ. Trimming took 3 bases from V and 6 from J, leaving 14 bases between them. The length of the CDR3 is 14 residues. The CDR3, as DNA: TGCGCCAGCAGCTCAGGGACACGGGCGGATACGCAGTATTTT. Its protein product is CASSSGTRADTQYF.